This T cell receptor (beta chain) is drawn from a study of blood T cell repertoires in COVID-19 (dated by TCRdb to 2020 to 2021). With regard to the full study: Samples covering the acute and convalescent phases of COVID-19 were provided by collaborators in the United States, Italy and Spain. The material from the prospective study consisted of cDNA or gDNA derived from T cells, B-cell-depleted T cells, or PBMCs. Subjects who had been exposed to COVID-19, were actively infected with it, or had recovered from it provided the deeply sampled blood TCRbeta repertoires that made up the dataset. The repertoires were released in a freely available public database meant as a resource for research on the immune response to SARS-CoV-2. The samples were drawn from the first 160 participants of the ongoing ImmuneRACE study and from some 1,300 subjects provided by 6 global collaborators. The sample metadata nearly always contained a de-identified subject ID, COVID-19 status, age in years and sex. Where HLA class I and class II types were available, the types were taken from metadata supplied by the sample provider, not from assay-based typing. General conclusions and limits of the study: The quantity of clinical and demographic metadata differed by source and by participant and was supplied without curation.

Notes on this clone: Its cognate antigen has yet to be identified. Base qualities were left out, and no much larger clone turns up one base away.

Including the terminal cysteine and phenylalanine, the CDR3 comprises 19 residues. CDR3 DNA only is kept here, 57 bases in frame from base 1. Relative to germline, V is missing 1 base and J is missing 1 base, with 8 bases of the junction outside any gene match. In the germline V gene, CDR1 corresponds to LGHNA and CDR2 to YNFKEQ. TCRbeta CDR3 regions were amplified from genomic DNA using the immunoSEQ Assay, a bias-controlled multiplex PCR. The authors' pipeline ran thus. Nucleated cell counts per sample were estimated from amplification of reference gene primers within the assay. To quantify the absolute abundance of each unique TCRbeta CDR3 rearrangement, sequence reads were collapsed and filtered. For each sample, productive Simpson clonality was calculated by taking the square root of Simpson's diversity index across productive rearrangements. Here the immuneACCESS table is served through TCRdb, limited to in-frame sequences with V and J called. Missing clones are a known gap in these copies; in checked studies unresolved V genes cover under half, and the rest lacks a known reason. The D gene and trimming were derived from the DNA, and the V and J assignments and clone size from that table. The sample table lists roughly 200,000 clones, 80% to 90% of them with a count of one. The top ten hold about 3.3% of the sample.

Whole blood was collected in K2EDTA tubes by collaborating institutions according to the institutions' own protocols. For TCRbeta analysis, collaborators shipped samples as frozen whole blood, isolated PBMCs, or DNA extracted from either of those sample types. The sequenced sample was peripheral blood. The sequence joins TRBV4-2 to TRBJ2-6, and TRBD1 aligns with 9 junction nucleotides. This sequence was found in a man in his fifties or sixties with acute or convalescent COVID-19. The CDR3 reads CASSQAMTGGVSGANVLTF. The DNA sequence is TGTGCCAGCAGCCAAGCGATGACAGGGGGAGTTTCTGGGGCCAACGTCCTGACTTTC.